What follows is one T cell receptor beta chain and its context. This clonotype was picked up many times. Its antigen is not yet known. Base-call qualities are not available, and no considerably larger clone is one nucleotide away. The data stem from a study of regulatory T cells in long-lasting Graves disease (TCRdb year 2021). At the level of the whole study: Persistent Graves' disease meant more than 5 years of antithyroid drug treatment with TSH receptor autoantibodies that stayed positive. This study used TCR sequencing and RNA sequencing of peripheral blood to compare persistent Graves' disease patients against newly diagnosed Graves' disease patients. The study was conducted in China and was registered as a clinical trial. A total of about 33 samples underwent TCR sequencing, from about 13 patients with persistent Graves' disease and roughly 20 patients with newly diagnosed Graves' disease. In the clinical cohort, patients with persistent Graves' disease had used antithyroid drugs for an average of roughly 10 years.

V drops 3 bases and J drops 5 bases, leaving 10 bases in between. Counted from cysteine to phenylalanine, this CDR3 has 13 amino acids. CDR3 DNA only is kept here, 39 bases in frame from base 1. Overall study results and their limits: Lower TCR Shannon entropy and fewer highly expanded clones were observed in persistent Graves' disease patients than in newly diagnosed patients, which suggested clonal expansion. TRBV28, TRBJ1-2 and TRBJ2-5 were preferentially used in persistent disease, while TRBV20-1 and TRBJ2-1 were favored in newly diagnosed disease. As a limitation, the authors acknowledged that the small sample size may reduce accuracy. Sequencing and analysis were limited to the TCR beta chain. Persistent patients shared more public clonotypes among themselves (under 3,000) than newly diagnosed patients did (over 950). Because the primary lesion, thyroid tissue, could not be accessed, the study looked at peripheral blood alone.

The label giving this sample's time point can be read as: persistent/refractory GD, antithyroid drugs over 5 years with positive TRAb. For both TCR sequencing and RNA sequencing, RNA was extracted from PBMCs using TRIzol. The diagnosis of Graves' disease was made according to American Thyroid Association guidelines. The patients came from an endocrinology department in Xi'an, China. Each patient gave around 9 milliliters of peripheral blood, collected in an EDTA anticoagulant tube. Ficoll Paque Plus density gradient separation was used to isolate PBMCs, and no additional T cell sorting was done. An Agilent 2100 Bioanalyzer and agarose gel were used to check RNA quality, and a NanoDrop 2000 was used to measure RNA concentration. Libraries were made using multiplex PCR. Sequenced on an Illumina HiSeq 4000. TCR beta libraries were built with iRepertoire HTBI primers and Arm-PCR amplification of CDR3 regions. PCR products were gel purified before sequencing. In the authors' own workflow: Gene usage analysis of CDR3 amino acid clonotypes used the 55 to 80 TRBV and 14 to 15 TRBJ segments found across samples. Filtered high-quality paired reads were merged into contigs using COPE and FqMerger. BLAST was used to align contigs to IMGT TRBV, TRBD and TRBJ reference genes, with CDR3 defined following IMGT. Clonotypes above 0.1% frequency were classified as highly expanded clones. Shannon entropy served as the measure of repertoire diversity, while the Gini coefficient captured V-J evenness. A clonotype found in more than one individual was treated as public. The public reads were reanalyzed by TCRdb: fastp trimming at Q25, MiXCR alignment, in-frame beta chains only. Each record represents a unique CDR3 protein, reported with the most common genes and DNA among its rows. TCRdb, not the authors, supplied the V and J calls. Recorded for this sample are roughly 500,000 distinct CDR3 sequences; roughly 20% of them occurred a single time. 6.5% to 8% of the sample is taken by the ten largest.

The chain employs TRBV12-3 or TRBV12-4 and TRBJ2-5, with no confidently assigned D gene. Sequenced here: peripheral blood mononuclear cells (PBMCs), sampled when the disease was refractory, from a patient treated with antithyroid drugs. This TCR came from a female donor with Graves disease. The DNA reads as follows: TGTGCCAGCAGTTTGGGCAGTAGGGAGACCCAGTACTTC. Translated, this gives CASSLGSRETQYF.